The subject of this entry is one T cell receptor (beta chain). The data derive from a study of control samples from healthy donors and cancer patients. Produced via immunoSEQ multiplex PCR; TCRdb's table is partial and in-frame only. The sample lists around 100,000 clones, roughly 90% occurring once. This CDR3 comprises 13 residues. CDR1 is SQVTM, CDR2 ANQGSEA, per germline. Trimming cost V 4 bases and J 3 bases; bases outside gene matches: 3. The sequenced sample consisted of PBMCs. This TCR came from a man aged 55 to 70 with lung cancer. The V call is TRBV29-1, the J call TRBJ1-2; 9 positions agree with TRBD1. The CDR3 is CSVVRDRDYGYTF. CDR3 DNA sequence: TGCAGCGTTGTACGGGACAGGGACTATGGCTACACCTTC.